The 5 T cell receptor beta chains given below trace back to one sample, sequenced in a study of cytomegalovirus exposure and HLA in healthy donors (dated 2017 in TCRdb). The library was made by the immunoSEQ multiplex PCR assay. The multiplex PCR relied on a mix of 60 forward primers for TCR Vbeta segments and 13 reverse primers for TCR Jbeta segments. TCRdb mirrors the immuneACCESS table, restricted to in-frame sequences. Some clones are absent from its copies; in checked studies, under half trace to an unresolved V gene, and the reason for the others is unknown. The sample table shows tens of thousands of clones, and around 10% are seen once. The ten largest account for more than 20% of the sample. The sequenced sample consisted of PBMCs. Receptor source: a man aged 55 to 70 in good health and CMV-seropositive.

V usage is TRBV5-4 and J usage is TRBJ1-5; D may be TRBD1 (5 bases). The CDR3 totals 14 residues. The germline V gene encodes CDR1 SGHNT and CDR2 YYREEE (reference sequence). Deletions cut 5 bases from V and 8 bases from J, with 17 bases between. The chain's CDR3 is CASRIDPLGEPQHF. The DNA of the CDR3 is TGTGCCAGCAGAATAGACCCCTTAGGGGAGCCCCAGCATTTT. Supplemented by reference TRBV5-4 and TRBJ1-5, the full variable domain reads ETGVTQSPTHLIKTRGQQVTLRCSSQSGHNTVSWYQQALGQGPQFIFQYYREEENGRGNFPPRFSGLQFPNYSSELNVNALELDDSALYLCASRIDPLGEPQHFGDGTRLSIL.

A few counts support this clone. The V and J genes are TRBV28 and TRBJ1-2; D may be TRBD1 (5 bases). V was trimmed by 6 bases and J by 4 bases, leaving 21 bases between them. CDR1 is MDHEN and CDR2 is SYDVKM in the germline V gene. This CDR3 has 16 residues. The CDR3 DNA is TGTGCCAGCAGCAATACCCTTGGGGGGGGAGGCTATGGCTACACCTTC. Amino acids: CASSNTLGGGGYGYTF.

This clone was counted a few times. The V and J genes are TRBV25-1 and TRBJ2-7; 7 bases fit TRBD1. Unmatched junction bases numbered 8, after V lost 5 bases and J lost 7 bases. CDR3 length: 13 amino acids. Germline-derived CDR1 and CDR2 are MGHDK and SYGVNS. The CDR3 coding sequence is TGTGCCAGCAGTCGCCAGGGGGTTGATGAGCAGTACTTC. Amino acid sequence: CASSRQGVDEQYF.

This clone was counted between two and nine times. The CDR3 is CASSEDRTNYGYTF. Written as DNA, the CDR3 is TGTGCCAGCAGTGAAGACAGGACAAACTATGGCTACACCTTC. The chain is built from TRBV2 and TRBJ1-2; D is perhaps TRBD1 (5 bases). The CDR3 contains 14 residues. Trimming pared 1 base from V and 2 bases from J, leaving 8 bases between. Germline CDR1 reads SNHLY; CDR2 reads FYNNEI.

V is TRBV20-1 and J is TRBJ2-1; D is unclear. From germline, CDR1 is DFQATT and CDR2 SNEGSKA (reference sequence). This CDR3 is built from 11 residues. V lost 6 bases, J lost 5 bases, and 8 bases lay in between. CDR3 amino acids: CSAETHNEQFF. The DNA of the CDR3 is TGCAGTGCGGAGACTCACAATGAGCAGTTCTTC.